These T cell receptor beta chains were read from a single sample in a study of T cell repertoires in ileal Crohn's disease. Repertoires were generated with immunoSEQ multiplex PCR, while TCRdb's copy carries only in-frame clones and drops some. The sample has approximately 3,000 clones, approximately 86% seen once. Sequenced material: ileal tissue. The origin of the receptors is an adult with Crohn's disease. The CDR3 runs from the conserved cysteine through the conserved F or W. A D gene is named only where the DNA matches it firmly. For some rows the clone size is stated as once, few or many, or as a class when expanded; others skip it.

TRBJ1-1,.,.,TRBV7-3,TGTGCCAGCAGTTTTCTCGGGGGGTCTAACACTGAAGCTTTCTTT,CASSFLGGSNTEAFF
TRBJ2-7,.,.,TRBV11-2,TGTGCCAGCAGCAGCATCGGGACGGACACCTACGAGCAGTACTTC,CASSSIGTDTYEQYF
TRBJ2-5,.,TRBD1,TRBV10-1,TGCGCCAGCAGCTATGACGGGACAGCCCTTGGGACCCAGTACTTC,CASSYDGTALGTQYF
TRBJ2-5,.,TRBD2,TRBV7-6,TGTGCCAGCAGCTCCACTAGCGGGGGGAAGACCCAGTACTTC,CASSSTSGGKTQYF
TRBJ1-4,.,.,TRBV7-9,TGTGCCAGCAGCCCAAGCCTGGCGGGGAATGAAAAACTGTTTTTT,CASSPSLAGNEKLFF
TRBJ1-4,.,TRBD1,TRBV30,TGTGCCTGGAGTGCAGACAGGGAGGTTAATGAAAAACTGTTTTTT,CAWSADREVNEKLFF
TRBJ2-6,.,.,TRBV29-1,TGCAGCGTTGGGTGTGCACAAAGTCGGGCCAACGTCCTGACTTTC,CSVGCAQSRANVLTF
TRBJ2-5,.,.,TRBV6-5,TGTGCCAGCAGTTACGGGGTCCCGGGGGAGACCCAGTACTTC,CASSYGVPGETQYF
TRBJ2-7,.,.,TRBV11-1,TGTGCCAGCAGCTTACGGGCAGGGTCCTACGAGCAGTACTTC,CASSLRAGSYEQYF
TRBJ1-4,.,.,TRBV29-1,TGCAGCGTTGGGACACGGTCTGGAGAAAAACTGTTTTTT,CSVGTRSGEKLFF
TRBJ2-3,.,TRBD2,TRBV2,TGTGCCAGCAGTGGACTAGCTAGCACAGATACGCAGTATTTT,CASSGLASTDTQYF
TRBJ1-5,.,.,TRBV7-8,TGTGCCAGCAGCTTAGGATCATCAGGTGGTCAGCCCCAGCATTTT,CASSLGSSGGQPQHF
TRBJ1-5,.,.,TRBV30,TGTGCCTGGAGTCTCAAAGGCGGGGAAAGGGGTTTTCAGCCCCAGCATTTT,CAWSLKGGERGFQPQHF
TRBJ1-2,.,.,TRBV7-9,TGTGCCAGCAGCCCGTCGGGCGGAAACTATGGCTACACCTTC,CASSPSGGNYGYTF
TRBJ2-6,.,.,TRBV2,TGTGCCAGCAGTGAAGGATTTGACAGCCCTTCTGGGGCCAACGTCCTGACTTTC,CASSEGFDSPSGANVLTF
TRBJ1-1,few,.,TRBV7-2,TGTGCCAGCAGCTTAGCGGTTAGTCAGGCCAACACTGAAGCTTTCTTT,CASSLAVSQANTEAFF
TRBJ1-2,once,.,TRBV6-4,TGTGCCAGCAGTCCGGGACAAAATTGGATTAACTATGGCTACACCTTC,CASSPGQNWINYGYTF
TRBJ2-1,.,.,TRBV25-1,TGTGCCAGCAGTGGTTGGACACCCTACAATGAGCAGTTCTTC,CASSGWTPYNEQFF
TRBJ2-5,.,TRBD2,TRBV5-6,TGTGCCAGCAGCTGGCTAGCGGGGGGGCTTTGGCAAGAGACCCAGTACTTC,CASSWLAGGLWQETQYF
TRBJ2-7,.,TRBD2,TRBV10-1,TGCCCCAACCCCATCCCCCCACTAGCGGGGCCCTCCTACGAGCAGTACTTC,CPNPIPPLAGPSYEQYF
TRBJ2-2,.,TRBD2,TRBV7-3,TGTGCCAGCAGCCCCCTAGCGGGGGGGTTTGCCGGGGAGCTGTTTTTT,CASSPLAGGFAGELFF
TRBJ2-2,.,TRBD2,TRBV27,TGTGCCAGCAGTGCCCTGGGAGCGGGGGGTACCGGGGAGCTGTTTTTT,CASSALGAGGTGELFF
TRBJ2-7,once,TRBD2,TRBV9,TGTGCCAGCAGCGTACGGTCCAGCGGGGGGGCCGAACACTACGAGCAGTACTTC,CASSVRSSGGAEHYEQYF
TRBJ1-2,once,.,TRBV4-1,TGCGCCAGCAGCCAAGAGACCTCGACAGCGGGTTCCTATGGCTACACCTTC,CASSQETSTAGSYGYTF
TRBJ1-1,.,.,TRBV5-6,TGTGCCAGCAGCTTCGCCCCCGAAGGGTTTGCTGAAGCTTTCTTT,CASSFAPEGFAEAFF
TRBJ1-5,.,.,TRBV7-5,TGTGTCAGAAGCTTAGACCCTCGATTGAAGGGCCAACAGCCCCAGCATTTT,CVRSLDPRLKGQQPQHF
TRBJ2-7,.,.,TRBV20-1,TGCAGTGCTAGCCGGGCCGACGAGCAGTACTTC,CSASRADEQYF
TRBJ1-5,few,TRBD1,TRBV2,TGTGCCAGCAGCCTGACAGGGGGCGAGGAGCCCCAGCATTTT,CASSLTGGEEPQHF
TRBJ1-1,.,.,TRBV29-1,TGCAGCGTCCGGGGGCAGCTCTCAGTGAACACTGAAGCTTTCTTT,CSVRGQLSVNTEAFF
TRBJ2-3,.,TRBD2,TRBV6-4,TGTGCCAGCAGTGAATCTAGCGGGGGCCAAGATACGCAGTATTTT,CASSESSGGQDTQYF
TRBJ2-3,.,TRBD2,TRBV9,TGTGCCAGCAGCCGTCTTTTAGCGGGGACTGGGGCAGATACGCAGTATTTT,CASSRLLAGTGADTQYF
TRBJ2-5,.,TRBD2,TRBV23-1,TGCGCCAGCAGTCCGAGCGAGCGGGGGGCCGTGGAGACCCAGTACTTC,CASSPSERGAVETQYF